This TCR beta chain was captured by sequencing in a study of blood T cells in healthy people across ages (dated by TCRdb to between 2014 and 2016). Study-level background: In model experiments, template switching captured about one uniquely barcoded TCR beta cDNA molecule for every two T cells. Using deep sequencing normalized with unique cDNA molecular identifiers, the study measured how TCR beta repertoire diversity changes with age. The donors were split into four age groups: young (average about 16 years), middle-aged (about 40), aged (around 67) and long-lived (roughly 88). Donors of different ages were randomly distributed across sequencing lanes to avoid experimental bias. Using the same blood draw, the study looked at two additional independent replicas of 1 million unique cDNA reads for two donors, one aged 18 to 30 and the other aged 80 or older. Overall study results and their limits: A strong correlation was found between observed TCR beta diversity and the percentage of naive T cells measured by flow cytometry. Compared with the aged group, more naive CD4+ T cells, fewer expanded clones and increased TCR diversity were shown by the long-lived group, suggesting age selection. Because the CMV infection status of the donors was unknown, age-related changes in expanded clonotypes may potentially have been confounded. Observed TCR beta diversity per million T cells fell roughly linearly with age, and a significant reduction was already apparent by age approximately 40. Estimates of total diversity based on one million sequenced T cells were considered lower bounds and underestimates. Bulk unsorted PBMC profiling prevented conclusive comparison of naive and antigen-experienced compartments.

Systemically healthy Caucasian individuals from Russia, 35 to 40 in total and aged roughly 6 to 100 years, were included as donors. Around 9.8 milliliters of peripheral blood were collected from each donor into EDTA-treated Vacutainer tubes. Ficoll-Paque density-gradient centrifugation was used to isolate PBMCs, with at least 6.5 million per sample. Trizol reagent was used to extract total RNA from PBMCs, with at least 5.5 micrograms per sample. The percentages of naive CD45RAhigh/CD27high T cells were determined by flow cytometry on a PBMC aliquot from every donor. Concerning this clonotype: What this receptor recognizes is not known. No much larger clone exists at a distance of one base, and base qualities are not known.

The library was built by means of 5' RACE. Instrument used: Illumina HiSeq 2500. A second PCR of about 6 to 11 cycles was run with a J-beta primer mix and a sample-barcoded 5' primer. A template-switch 5' adaptor carrying 12 random nucleotides introduced a unique molecular identifier onto each TCR beta cDNA molecule. Each sample yielded at least 2.5 million CDR3-containing paired-end reads. All of the RNA was converted into first-strand cDNA using the Mint cDNA synthesis kit, with a TRBC-specific oligonucleotide serving as the primer. Following uracil-DNA glycosylase treatment, a first 18-cycle PCR with universal primers M1SS and BC2_uni_R was performed on all cDNA. Per the authors' processing: For normalization, 1 million high-quality reads were randomly selected from each sample, with every read carrying a distinct molecular identifier. Instead of being binned into consensus sequences, reads with shared molecular identifiers were discarded. CDR3 identification, clonotype clustering and error correction used MiTCR with a Q25 quality threshold and the strictest error-elimination algorithm. A nonparametric unseen species model with Euler transformation was used to estimate a lower bound on total TCR beta diversity. TCRdb handled the public reads itself, with Q25 trimming in fastp and clone calling in MiXCR, and kept productive beta chains. Under each unique CDR3 protein, matching rows form one entry showing the most common genes and DNA. These V and J calls rely on TCRdb rather than the paper's analysis. The sample has about 1.6 million distinct CDR3 sequences on record, around 36% of them singletons. The leading ten clones occupy around 11% of the sample.

V was cut back by 0 bases and J by 1 base, leaving a gap of 13 bases between them. The CDR3 holds 16 amino acids from the cysteine to the phenylalanine. This entry keeps only the CDR3 DNA: 48 bases, framed from base 1. Looking up the germline V gene yields CDR1 SGHRS and CDR2 YFSETQ. The sequence was collected from a woman aged 25 to 45 in good health. The chain couples TRBV5-1 to TRBJ2-5; no D gene call is confident. The sequenced material came from blood. The bases read TGCGCCAGCAGCTTGGAGACTGGTGGGTTCCAAGAGACCCAGTACTTC. It translates as CASSLETGGFQETQYF. With the rest looked up from the reference TRBV5-1 and TRBJ2-5 genes rather than sequenced, the full variable domain is KAGVTQTPRYLIKTRGQQVTLSCSPISGHRSVSWYQQTPGQGLQFLFEYFSETQRNKGNFPGRFSGRQFSNSRSEMNVSTLELGDSALYLCASSLETGGFQETQYFGPGTRLLVL.